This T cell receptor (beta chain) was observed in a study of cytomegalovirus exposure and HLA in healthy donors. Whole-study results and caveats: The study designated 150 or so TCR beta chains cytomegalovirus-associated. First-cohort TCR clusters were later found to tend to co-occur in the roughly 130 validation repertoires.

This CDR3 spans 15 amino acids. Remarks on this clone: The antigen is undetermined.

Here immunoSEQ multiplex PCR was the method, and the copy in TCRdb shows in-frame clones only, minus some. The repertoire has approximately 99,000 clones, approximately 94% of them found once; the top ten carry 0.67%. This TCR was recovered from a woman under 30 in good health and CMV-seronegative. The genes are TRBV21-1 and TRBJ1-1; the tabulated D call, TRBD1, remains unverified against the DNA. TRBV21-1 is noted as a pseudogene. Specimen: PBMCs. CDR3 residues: CASSRLGDRVPEAFF. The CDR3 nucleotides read TGTGCCAGCAGCCGACTCGGGGACAGGGTGCCTGAAGCTTTCTTT.